This T cell receptor beta chain stems from a study of OX40 agonist ivuxolimab in advanced cancers. Study-wide context: Ivuxolimab, an agonistic anti-OX40 (CD134) antibody, was given to patients. Patients were dosed intravenously with ivuxolimab at 0.01 to 10 mg/kg every 2 weeks. Subjects had a mean age of roughly 60 years, with a range of about 23 to 85; just over 80% were male.

This CDR3 region has 15 residues. With 2 bases removed from V and 6 bases from J, the gap between germline ends came to 14 bases. CDR1 MNHNS and CDR2 SASEGT come from the germline V gene. Sequencing was performed with immunoSEQ multiplex PCR; in TCRdb, only in-frame clones are kept and a portion is missing. The top ten clones hold 9.5% to 11% of a sample with tens of thousands of clones, roughly 94% of them seen once. This chain links TRBV6-1 with TRBJ1-5, with D maybe TRBD1 (6 bases). This receptor was identified in an adult with an advanced solid tumor such as melanoma, head and neck, liver or kidney cancer. The sample was CD4+ or CD8+ T cells sorted from blood, taken in a trial of the OX40 agonist ivuxolimab. Here the CDR3 reads CASSETLGGSQPQHF. CDR3 DNA: TGTGCCAGCAGTGAAACCCTAGGGGGAAGTCAGCCCCAGCATTTT.